The rows below give T cell receptor beta chains drawn from one sample of a study of Ad26.COV2.S vaccination and SARS-CoV-2 variants. TCRdb's copy holds only in-frame clones and misses some; the assay was immunoSEQ multiplex PCR. The sample lists approximately 400,000 clones, about 85% occurring once. The starting material was peripheral blood, obtained in a trial of Ad26.COV2.S vaccine versus placebo. These receptors all come from a person between 18 and 60 years old who received the Ad26.COV2.S COVID-19 vaccine or a placebo. The CDR3 runs from the conserved cysteine through the conserved F or W. Each record gives: clone size, J gene, V gene, D gene, CDR3 DNA, CDR3 protein. A D gene is named only where the DNA matches it firmly. The size field is filled for only some rows; it gives once, few, many or a size class.

>.|TRBJ1-1|TRBV4-1|.
TGCGCCAGCAGCCAAGGGGGACCTCCGAACACTGAAGCTTTCTTT
CASSQGGPPNTEAFF
>once|TRBJ1-2|TRBV9|.
TGTGCCAGCAGCCCCCGGTGGGGGGGAGGCATGGAAGGCTACACCTTC
CASSPRWGGGMEGYTF
>.|TRBJ2-7|TRBV6-2/TRBV6-3|.
TGTGCCAGCAGTTACCACAGCCTCTACGAGCAGTACTTC
CASSYHSLYEQYF
>.|TRBJ1-4|TRBV7-2|.
TGTGCCAGCAGCTTATGGGGGGGTTCTAATGAAAAACTGTTTTTT
CASSLWGGSNEKLFF
>.|TRBJ1-2|TRBV19|.
TGTGCCAGTAGTTATGGAGGGGCTAACTATGGCTACACCTTC
CASSYGGANYGYTF
>.|TRBJ2-5|TRBV3-1/TRBV3-2|TRBD2
TGTGCCAGCAGACTAGCGGGAGTGGAGACCCAGTACTTC
CASRLAGVETQYF
>.|TRBJ2-3|TRBV5-1|TRBD2
TGCGCCAGCAGCTTGTACAGCGGGATGGGAGATACGCAGTATTTT
CASSLYSGMGDTQYF
>.|TRBJ2-5|TRBV5-6|.
TGTGCCAGCAGCTTGGGGCAAGAGACCCAGTACTTC
CASSLGQETQYF
>.|TRBJ2-7|TRBV2|.
TGTGCCAGCACTAGTCAGGACTACGAGCAGTACTTC
CASTSQDYEQYF
>.|TRBJ2-7|TRBV10-3|.
TGTGCCTCGGCGGATAGCTACGAGCAGTACTTC
CASADSYEQYF
>.|TRBJ1-4|TRBV29-1|TRBD1
TGCAGCGTTGGACAGGGTAATGAAAAACTGTTTTTT
CSVGQGNEKLFF
>.|TRBJ2-2|TRBV7-8|.
TGTGCCAGCAGCTTAAATTTTCCCGTGGGCGGCACGAACACCGGGGAGCTGTTTTTT
CASSLNFPVGGTNTGELFF
>once|TRBJ2-7|TRBV30|.
TGTGCCTGGAGTGTACTACTTGTAGGGCCGTCGTACGAGCAGTACTTC
CAWSVLLVGPSYEQYF
>.|TRBJ2-3|TRBV5-6|.
TGTGCCAGCAGCTTGAGGGAGGTCGATACGCAGTATTTT
CASSLREVDTQYF
>.|TRBJ2-7|TRBV7-2|.
TGTGCCAGCAGCACAGGACTTTCCTACGAGCAGTACTTC
CASSTGLSYEQYF
>.|TRBJ1-5|TRBV11-2|.
TGTGCCAGCAGCTTAGATTTTGGGGATCAGCCCCAGCATTTT
CASSLDFGDQPQHF
>.|TRBJ1-5|TRBV30|TRBD1
TGTGCCTGGGGGCCAGGGGGCCCCGATCAGCCCCAGCATTTT
CAWGPGGPDQPQHF
>.|TRBJ2-2|TRBV11-2|.
TGTGCCAGCAGCTTAGTCCCACGGGCCTCGAACACCGGGGAGCTGTTTTTT
CASSLVPRASNTGELFF
>.|TRBJ1-2|TRBV5-1|TRBD1
TGCGCCAGCAGCCCCCGGGACAGGGACCTCTATGGCTACACCTTC
CASSPRDRDLYGYTF
>.|TRBJ2-7|TRBV4-3|.
TGCGCCAGCAGCCAAGATATGGCGTCCTACGAGCAGTACTTC
CASSQDMASYEQYF
>.|TRBJ2-1|TRBV6-2/TRBV6-3|.
TGTGCCAGCAGTACCGGGACTTATCCCAATGAGCAGTTCTTC
CASSTGTYPNEQFF
>few|TRBJ2-3|TRBV2|TRBD2
TGTGCCAGCAGTTGGCGGGAGGCAGATACGCAGTATTTT
CASSWREADTQYF
>.|TRBJ1-1|TRBV10-3|TRBD1
TGTGCCATCAGCGGACAGGGTGGGGGTTTTGAAGCTTTCTTT
CAISGQGGGFEAFF
>.|TRBJ2-2|TRBV18|.
TGTGCCACCCCCCTGGGGGTAGGCGGGGAGCTGTTTTTT
CATPLGVGGELFF
>once|TRBJ2-1|TRBV27|TRBD2
TGTGCCAGCAGTTTATGGGCTAGCGGGGGTCATGAGCAGTTCTTC
CASSLWASGGHEQFF
>.|TRBJ2-3|TRBV5-1|TRBD2
TGCGCCAGCAGCTTGGGGGCGGGAGTAAGGACAGATACGCAGTATTTT
CASSLGAGVRTDTQYF
>.|TRBJ1-4|TRBV30|TRBD1
TGTGCCTGGAATAGGGGGCCTACTAATGAAAAACTGTTTTTT
CAWNRGPTNEKLFF
>.|TRBJ1-5|TRBV19|TRBD1
TGTGCCAGTAGTACTACCCCCGGGACAGGGGGCCGTCAGCCCCAGCATTTT
CASSTTPGTGGRQPQHF
>.|TRBJ1-2|TRBV18|TRBD1
TGTGCCAGCTCACCATCCCCGACAGGGGATGGCTACACCTTC
CASSPSPTGDGYTF
>once|TRBJ1-1|TRBV7-2|TRBD1
TGTGCCAGCAGAAGTGACAGGGCCGGGAACACTGAAGCTTTCTTT
CASRSDRAGNTEAFF
>.|TRBJ2-7|TRBV12-5|.
TGTGCTAGTGGTTTGGTATGGGGCCTCTCCTACGAGCAGTACTTC
CASGLVWGLSYEQYF
>.|TRBJ1-1|TRBV29-1|TRBD1
TGCAGCGTGGCCGGGACAGGTCTCACTGAAGCTTTCTTT
CSVAGTGLTEAFF
>.|TRBJ1-3|TRBV6-6|.
TGTGCCAGCCGTGGCCAGGGACAAACCTCTGGAAACACCATATATTTT
CASRGQGQTSGNTIYF
>.|TRBJ2-7|TRBV18|TRBD2
TGTGCCAGCTCATCGACAGGGACTAGCGGGAGTTTCGTGGTAGTGCAGTACTTC
CASSSTGTSGSFVVVQYF
>.|TRBJ1-5|TRBV19|.
TGTGCCAGTAGGCTAACACATAGCAATCAGCCCCAGCATTTT
CASRLTHSNQPQHF
>once|TRBJ1-1|TRBV11-2|TRBD1
TGTGCCAGCAGCTCGGGGCGGACAGGGTTGTGGACTGAAGCTTTCTTT
CASSSGRTGLWTEAFF
>.|TRBJ2-3|TRBV30|TRBD2
TGTGCCTGGAGTGCGGGGGGGCCAGGAGATACGCAGTATTTT
CAWSAGGPGDTQYF
>.|TRBJ1-6|TRBV5-8|.
TGTGCCAGCAGCTTGGGACGCGGGTCACCCCTCCACTTT
CASSLGRGSPLHF
>.|TRBJ1-2|TRBV12-3/TRBV12-4|.
TGTGCCAGCAGTCCCGCCAGGGACCATGGCTACACCTTC
CASSPARDHGYTF
>.|TRBJ2-1|TRBV19|.
TGTGCCAGTTCGCCCGTGTACAATGAGCAGTTCTTC
CASSPVYNEQFF
>once|TRBJ2-1|TRBV19|TRBD1
TGTGCCAGTAGTACTTCCAGGACAGGGTCTCTCTACAATGAGCAGTTCTTC
CASSTSRTGSLYNEQFF